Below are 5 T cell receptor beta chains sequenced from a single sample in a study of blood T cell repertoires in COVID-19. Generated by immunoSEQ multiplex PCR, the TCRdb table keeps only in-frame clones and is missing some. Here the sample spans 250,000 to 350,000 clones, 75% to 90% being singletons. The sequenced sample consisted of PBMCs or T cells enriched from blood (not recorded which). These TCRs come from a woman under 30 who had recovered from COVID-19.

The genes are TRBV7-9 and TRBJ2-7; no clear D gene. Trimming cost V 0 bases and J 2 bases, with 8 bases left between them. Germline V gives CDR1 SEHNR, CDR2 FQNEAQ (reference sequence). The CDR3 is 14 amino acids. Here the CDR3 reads CASSLAGPPYEQYF. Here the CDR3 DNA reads TGTGCCAGCAGCTTAGCCGGTCCCCCCTACGAGCAGTACTTC.

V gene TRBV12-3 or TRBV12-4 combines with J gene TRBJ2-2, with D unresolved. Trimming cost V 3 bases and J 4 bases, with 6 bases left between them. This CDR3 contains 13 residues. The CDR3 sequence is CASSFLGTGELFF. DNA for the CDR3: TGTGCCAGCAGTTTCCTCGGCACCGGGGAGCTGTTTTTT.

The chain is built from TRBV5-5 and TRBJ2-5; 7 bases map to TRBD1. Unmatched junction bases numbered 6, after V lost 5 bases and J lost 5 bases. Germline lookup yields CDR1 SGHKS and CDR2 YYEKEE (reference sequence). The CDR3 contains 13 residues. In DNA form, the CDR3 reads TGTGCCAGCAGGCCGACAGGGACGGAGACCCAGTACTTC. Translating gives CASRPTGTETQYF. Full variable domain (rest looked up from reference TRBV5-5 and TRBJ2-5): DAGVTQSPTHLIKTRGQQVTLRCSPISGHKSVSWYQQVLGQGPQFIFQYYEKEERGRGNFPDRFSARQFPNYSSELNVNALLLGDSALYLCASRPTGTETQYFGPGTRLLVL.

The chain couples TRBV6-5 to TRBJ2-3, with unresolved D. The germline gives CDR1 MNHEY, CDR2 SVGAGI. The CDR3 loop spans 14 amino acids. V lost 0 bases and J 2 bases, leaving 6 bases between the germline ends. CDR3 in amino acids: CASSYSQSTDTQYF. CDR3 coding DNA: TGTGCCAGCAGTTACTCCCAATCCACAGATACGCAGTATTTT.

CDR3 nucleotides: TGCGCCAGCAGGCAAGACAGGGTCTCCTATGGCTACACCTTC. Protein: CASRQDRVSYGYTF. The chain joins TRBV5-1 to TRBJ1-2; 7 nucleotides match TRBD1. The J segment lost 4 bases and the V segment lost 5 bases, leaving 8 bases of the junction unmatched. Germline lookup yields CDR1 SGHRS and CDR2 YFSETQ. The CDR3 is 14 residues long.